This T cell receptor beta chain was documented in a study of spatial heterogeneity in lung cancer. This clonotype has more than one count but fewer than ten. TCRdb redid the calling of the 5' RACE reads with MiXCR, one entry per CDR3 protein. Of about 27,000 distinct CDR3 sequences in the sample, 7% were seen once. Time point here: sample taken at primary tumor resection. The source of this sequence is a male donor with early-stage non-small cell lung cancer. This material consisted of PBMCs, taken at surgery.

The DNA of the CDR3 is TGTGCCAGCAGTTTCCGGAGCGGGATGGTCTACGAGCAGTACTTC. Its translation: CASSFRSGMVYEQYF. The chain employs TRBV28 and TRBJ2-7, with 7 positions matching TRBD2. Germline CDR1 MDHEN, CDR2 SYDVKM. V was clipped by 3 bases and J by 3 bases; unmatched bases: 8. The CDR3 is 15 residues long.